This TCR beta chain was captured by sequencing in a study of beta chain features in type 1 diabetes. Whole-study context: Summed over all samples, the examined sorted cells came to 85 million to 130 million. Findings and caveats of the study: Across all four CD4+ subsets, people with type 1 diabetes showed modestly shorter TCRB CDR3s.

CD45RO/CCR7/CD25/CD127/CD95/CD27 separated CD4+ naive, central memory, regulatory and stem cell-like memory cells by sorting. The authors reverse transcribed all of the isolated RNA, so sequencing captured expressed TCRB transcripts. Data came from immunoSEQ multiplex PCR; TCRdb stores just in-frame clones and leaves some out. The sample contains 300,000 to 400,000 clones, around 9.6% of which appear only once. V lost 5 bases, J lost 10 bases, and 7 bases stayed unmatched. Germline V lookup: CDR1 SGHVS, CDR2 FQNEAQ. The CDR3 has 13 residues. A remark on this clone: Its target is unknown.

The rearrangement joins TRBV7-8 to TRBJ2-1, with 8 bases matching TRBD1. The clonotype originates from a man aged 25-40 years with type 1 diabetes. The specimen was central memory CD4+ T cells from blood. In nucleotides, the CDR3 is TGTGCCAGCAGCCCGCAGGGGGCCAGGGAGCAGTTCTTC. This gives the protein CASSPQGAREQFF.